The 13 T cell receptor beta chains below all came from one sample that was sequenced in a study of blood T cell repertoires in COVID-19. Produced via immunoSEQ multiplex PCR; TCRdb's table is partial and in-frame only. The sample holds 50,000 to 75,000 clones, roughly 90% seen once. The sequencing input was peripheral blood. The receptors shown here come from a woman aged 50 to 60 with active or convalescent COVID-19.

V and J are TRBV7-2 and TRBJ2-7; 10 nucleotides align to TRBD2. J lost 7 bases, V lost 2 bases, and 8 bases had no gene match. Germline CDR1 and CDR2: SGHTA and FQGNSA. This CDR3 is built from 15 residues. The CDR3: CASSLFLAGAGEQYF. CDR3 sequence (DNA): TGTGCCAGCAGCTTATTCCTAGCGGGAGCCGGGGAGCAGTACTTC.

The chain recombines TRBV5-1 with TRBJ2-5; 10 bases agree with TRBD1. The V segment lost 3 bases and the J segment 1 base; nucleotides outside the gene matches: 3. Germline V gene data show CDR1 as SGHRS and CDR2 as YFSETQ. CDR3 size: 15 residues. CDR3 residues: CASSSRQGAQETQYF. CDR3 DNA: TGCGCCAGCAGCTCAAGACAGGGGGCCCAAGAGACCCAGTACTTC. The variable domain in full, completed from reference TRBV5-1 and TRBJ2-5, reads KAGVTQTPRYLIKTRGQQVTLSCSPISGHRSVSWYQQTPGQGLQFLFEYFSETQRNKGNFPGRFSGRQFSNSRSEMNVSTLELGDSALYLCASSSRQGAQETQYFGPGTRLLVL.

The rearrangement uses TRBV5-6 and TRBJ1-1; TRBD1 matches at 7 bases. The CDR3 length is 16 residues. J was trimmed by 2 bases and V by 0 bases; bases with no gene match: 7. Germline CDR1 is SGHDT and CDR2 is YYEEEE. The CDR3: CASSLASYRGNTEAFF. The CDR3 DNA is TGTGCCAGCAGCTTGGCCAGCTACAGGGGTAACACTGAAGCTTTCTTT. Together with reference TRBV5-6 and TRBJ1-1, the CDR3 gives the full variable domain: DAGVTQSPTHLIKTRGQQVTLRCSPKSGHDTVSWYQQALGQGPQFIFQYYEEEERQRGNFPDRFSGHQFPNYSSELNVNALLLGDSALYLCASSLASYRGNTEAFFGQGTRLTVV.

The genes are TRBV25-1 and TRBJ2-4; tentatively, D is TRBD1 (5 bases). Trimming took 2 bases from V and 2 from J, leaving 7 bases between them. CDR3 length: 14 residues. The V gene's germline CDR1 is MGHDK and CDR2 SYGVNS. The CDR3 DNA is TGTGCCAGCAGTGAAACAGGTTCCAAAAACATTCAGTACTTC. The encoded protein is CASSETGSKNIQYF.

The chain is built from TRBV2 and TRBJ1-1; D gene ambiguous. This CDR3 has 14 amino acids. Deletions cut 6 bases from V and 8 bases from J, with 19 bases between. CDR1 SNHLY and CDR2 FYNNEI come from the germline V gene. The CDR3 loop reads CASRRAMLGEEAFF. The CDR3 nucleotides are TGTGCCAGCAGGCGGGCTATGCTTGGGGAAGAAGCTTTCTTT. The entire variable domain, with the rest obtained from reference TRBV2 and TRBJ1-1, is as follows: EPEVTQTPSHQVTQMGQEVILRCVPISNHLYFYWYRQILGQKVEFLVSFYNNEISEKSEIFDDQFSVERPDGSNFTLKIRSTKLEDSAMYFCASRRAMLGEEAFFGQGTRLTVV.

CDR3 amino acids: CASSDIKDIYNEQFF. CDR3 coding DNA: TGTGCCAGCAGCGATATAAAAGACATTTACAATGAGCAGTTCTTC. This chain joins TRBV3-1 (or the pseudogene TRBV3-2) and TRBJ2-1; D is ambiguous. Germline values: CDR1 LGHDT, CDR2 YNNKEL (reference sequence). V shed 5 bases and J shed 4 bases, with 15 bases lying between them. CDR3 length: 15 residues.

The V gene is TRBV28, the J gene TRBJ2-1; 10 nucleotides match TRBD2. V trimming: 5 bases; J trimming: 0 bases; junction bases outside the gene matches: 7. CDR3 size: 17 residues. Germline V gene data show CDR1 as MDHEN and CDR2 as SYDVKM. The CDR3 is CASSNPSGSHSYNEQFF. For the CDR3, the DNA is TGTGCCAGCAGTAACCCTAGCGGGAGTCACTCCTACAATGAGCAGTTCTTC.

The chain couples TRBV19 to TRBJ1-5; 12 positions agree with TRBD1. Trimming removed 4 bases from V and 7 bases from J; junction bases left unmatched: 8. CDR1 is LNHDA, CDR2 SQIVND, per germline (reference sequence). The CDR3 spans 16 residues. This CDR3 is CASSSQGQGAWQPQHF. The CDR3 nucleotides are TGTGCCAGTAGTAGTCAGGGACAGGGGGCATGGCAGCCCCAGCATTTT.

This clone was seen a few times. The V gene is TRBV4-1, the J gene TRBJ1-5, with D perhaps matching TRBD1 (5 bases). V lost 0 bases and J lost 3, with 15 bases in between. Germline CDR1 is MGHRA and CDR2 is YSYEKL. CDR3 length equals 17 residues. This chain's CDR3 is CASSQDGWPGNNQPQHF. CDR3 in DNA: TGCGCCAGCAGCCAAGATGGGTGGCCAGGGAACAATCAGCCCCAGCATTTT.

The J gene is TRBJ1-1, the V gene TRBV19, with 10 bases that match TRBD1. Losses at the gene ends were 2 bases for V and 4 bases for J; bases not matched to a gene: 1. CDR3 size: 14 residues. Germline CDR1 is LNHDA and CDR2 is SQIVND (reference sequence). The CDR3 protein is CASSIWTGGTEAFF. DNA of the CDR3: TGTGCCAGTAGTATATGGACAGGGGGCACTGAAGCTTTCTTT.

The count of this clone is one. The gene calls are TRBV9 and TRBJ2-7, with 8 bases lining up with TRBD2. The germline gives CDR1 SGDLS, CDR2 YYNGEE. The CDR3 spans 14 residues. The J segment lost 5 bases and the V segment lost 6 bases, leaving 10 bases of the junction unmatched. The DNA of the CDR3 is TGTGCCAGCAACCAAGCGGGAGTCATCGACGAGCAGTACTTC. Translation gives CASNQAGVIDEQYF.

This clone appeared a single time. The chain links TRBV20-1 to TRBJ1-2; D possibly corresponds to TRBD1 (6 bases). The CDR3 runs to 15 residues. Trimming stripped 3 bases from V and 1 base from J, with 15 bases between. In germline, CDR1 is DFQATT, CDR2 SNEGSKA (reference sequence). CDR3 protein: CSASPKQGDNYGYTF. The CDR3 DNA is TGCAGTGCTAGTCCCAAACAGGGCGATAACTATGGCTACACCTTC.

The sample holds one count of this clone. The rearrangement uses TRBV5-1 and TRBJ1-1; D gene unclear. The CDR3 consists of 16 residues. The V gene's germline CDR1 is SGHRS and CDR2 YFSETQ. V lost 1 base to trimming and J lost 0 bases, with 13 bases between them. The DNA for the CDR3 is TGCGCCAGCAGCTTGCTCCCAGGTTCGATGAACACTGAAGCTTTCTTT. Amino acids: CASSLLPGSMNTEAFF.